The present TCR beta chain was sequenced within a study of siplizumab effects on memory and regulatory T cells (dated by TCRdb to about 2019). A note on the overall study: The effect of the anti-CD2 antibody siplizumab on alloreactive T-cell subsets was examined in allogeneic mixed lymphocyte reactions constructed from human PBMCs. Results and caveats for the whole study, not just this receptor: Because sequences below about 10^-5 frequency were poorly captured, only a minor fraction of alloreactive clones could be mapped to unstimulated subsets. Roughly 80-95% of proliferating CD4+ or CD8+ clones could not be assigned a naive or memory phenotype. Of the alloreactive CD4+ clones that could be mapped, the Treg-derived share averaged about 70% with siplizumab compared with around 27% in control reactions. Siplizumab significantly lowered the cumulative frequency of alloreactive sequences that could be traced to unstimulated CD4+ memory T cells. The suppressive function of proliferating Tregs from siplizumab cultures was not functionally confirmed. Greater diversity appeared to be present in unstimulated naive T cells than in memory T cells, and a substantial contribution to the alloresponse seemed to be made by naive cells.

Worth noting for this clone: No cognate antigen has been identified for it. Per-nucleotide qualities are absent, and no much larger clonotype sits a single base away.

Libraries came from the immunoSEQ multiplex PCR assay. Each sample had 90,000 to 100,000 TCR templates assayed by the deep sequencing platform. Genomic DNA extracted from sorted T cells was the material used for TCRbeta CDR3 sequencing. The authors' analysis ran thus. The R programming language was used for clonal analysis of the TCRbeta CDR3 data. Alloreactive CD4+ and CD8+ clones were identified by comparing unstimulated samples to CFSE-low samples taken after the reaction. By matching sequences to the repertoires of sorted unstimulated Treg and non-Treg cells, each alloreactive CD4+ clone was assigned a regulatory or non-regulatory origin. TCRdb re-hosts the immuneACCESS table, in-frame sequences only. Its copies lack some clones; in the studies checked, an unresolved V gene accounts for under half of them, and the cause for the rest is not known. The V and J calls and clone size are taken from that table; D and trimming were inferred from the DNA. The sample table lists 50,000 or so clones, about 90% of them with a count of one. The top ten clones comprise roughly 0.37% of the sample.

In addition, sequencing in three donor pairs included unstimulated CD8+ effector memory subsets alongside CD4+ naive, CD8+ naive, CD8+ TEMRA and CD4+ memory subsets. Sorted unstimulated T cells and proliferating T cells recovered from mixed lymphocyte reactions were subjected to TCRbeta CDR3 sequencing. Fresh whole blood from 9 to 11 HLA-typed healthy donors was used to isolate PBMCs. The source is a human donor in good health. The sequencing sample was made of naive CD8+ T cells sorted from blood. The intended sense of this specimen's cell subset or site label: unstimulated naive T cells.

CDR3 loop: CASSVGQVVPDTQYF. The nucleotides are TGTGCCAGCAGCGTGGGACAGGTGGTTCCAGATACGCAGTATTTT. The V and J segments used are TRBV9 and TRBJ2-3, with TRBD1 identical over 8 junction bases. Based on the germline V gene, the CDR1 and CDR2 sequences are SGDLS and YYNGEE. The germline V and J ends show losses of 2 bases and 4 bases respectively, and no gene match explains 6 bases of the junction. The CDR3 goes from the cysteine to the phenylalanine over 15 residues. Only CDR3 DNA is held: 45 bases, read in frame from base 1.